This T cell receptor beta chain was captured by sequencing in a study of graft-versus-host responses after intestinal transplantation (dated by TCRdb to the early 2020s). Background for the entire study: The transplants that recipients received were multivisceral, liver-intestinal, or isolated intestinal. Every recipient was given anti-thymocyte globulin induction, followed by around three years of maintenance tacrolimus and steroids. After intestinal transplantation, graft-versus-host and host-versus-graft alloreactive T cell clones were followed in the graft, circulation and bone marrow using bulk TCR-beta CDR3 sequencing. Alloreactive clones were identified by sequencing pre-transplant mixed lymphocyte reaction products and comparing them with unstimulated pre-transplant donor and recipient T cells. The cohort enrolled some 24 intestinal transplant recipients, one of whom was a retransplant, and a few patients without pretransplant specimens were excluded. Donor T cell macrochimerism was defined as a peak of at least 4% donor T cells among recipient peripheral blood mononuclear cells. Instead of going to the commercial service, samples from a few later patients were sequenced in-house on an Illumina MiSeq and processed with MiXCR.

With respect to this clone: Its antigen target is currently unknown. No much larger clone is present one base from it, and per-base qualities are unavailable.

Blood samples were collected up to 4 times in the first month after transplant and then at least monthly when available. General study outcomes and caveats: Patients with donor T cell macrochimerism had high GvH to HvG T cell clonal ratios in their allografts. Early after transplant, peak levels of circulating GvH clones were found to be associated with declines in HvG clones. GvH clones were detected in recipient bone marrow, and some appeared earlier in ileal mucosa or blood, consistent with an intestinal mucosal origin. Conclusions were limited by the relatively low number and heterogeneity of intestinal transplant patients.

The CDR1 and CDR2 encoded by the germline V gene are SGHVS and FQNEAQ. From the cysteine through the phenylalanine, the CDR3 covers 13 amino acids. Only the CDR3 region is kept as DNA, spanning 39 bases read in frame from base 1. V loses 1 base of germline sequence and J loses 4 bases, and the interval between the two ends is 6 bases. To prepare the library, the immunoSEQ multiplex PCR assay was applied. For most patients, high-throughput TCR-beta CDR3 sequencing of genomic DNA was performed by Adaptive Biotechnologies. Regarding the original processing steps: Adaptive's ImmunoSEQ software was the source of the TCR sequencing data for fewer than 20 patients, while three other patients were processed with MiXCR and VDJtools. CDR3 nucleotide sequences shared between donor and recipient were removed because their origin could not be assigned. At least 2-fold expansion over unstimulated cells and a minimum CFSE-low frequency of 0.002% (template counts) or 0.001% (read counts) were required for clones to be classified as alloreactive. Clones were considered mappable if detected in sequenced pre-transplant spleen, lymph node, or MLR CFSE-low populations of the donor or recipient. The cumulative frequency of alloreactive clones was calculated as a percentage of all sequences, weighted by copy number. TCRdb carries this immuneACCESS record with in-frame sequences only. Its versions omit some clonotypes, under half of them owing to an unresolved V gene in the studies checked, with the rest unexplained. That table gives V, J and clone size, and the DNA gave D and trimming. The sample has more than 50,000 clones on record, roughly 89% of them singletons. Under 3% of the sample is held by the ten biggest clonotypes.

The TCR comes from a human patient who received an intestinal transplant, so some T cells may come from the graft donor. The specimen was PBMCs, collected around 120 days after intestinal transplantation. The chain is made from TRBV7-8 and TRBJ2-3; the D gene remains uncertain. The base sequence is TGTGCCAGCAGCTTAGACGGCTCAGATACGCAGTATTTT. This gives the protein CASSLDGSDTQYF. The reference TRBV7-8 and TRBJ2-3 proteins fill in what lies around the CDR3, so the full variable domain reads GAGVSQSPRYKVAKRGQDVALRCDPISGHVSLFWYQQALGQGPEFLTYFQNEAQLDKSGLPSDRFFAERPEGSVSTLKIQRTQQEDSAVYLCASSLDGSDTQYFGPGTRLTVL.